This entry describes one T cell receptor beta chain. What antigen it recognizes has not been identified. Base qualities are not provided; no much larger clone lies one nucleotide away. This sample was included in a study of blood T cell repertoires in COVID-19 (dated by TCRdb to between 2020 and 2021). Broadly, across the study: Samples from collaborators originated in the United States, Italy and Spain and spanned both the acute and convalescent phases of COVID-19. The material from the prospective study consisted of cDNA or gDNA derived from T cells, B-cell-depleted T cells, or PBMCs. HLA class I and class II types, where available, came from metadata supplied by the sample provider rather than from assay-based typing. Samples were obtained from the ongoing ImmuneRACE study (first 160 participants) and from about 1,300 subjects provided by 6 global collaborators. Subjects who had been exposed to COVID-19, were actively infected with it, or had recovered from it provided the deeply sampled blood TCRbeta repertoires that made up the dataset. The repertoires were made available in a free public database intended to serve as a resource for research on the immune response to SARS-CoV-2. The sample metadata nearly always contained a de-identified subject ID, COVID-19 status, age in years and sex. Results and caveats for the whole study, not just this receptor: The quantity of clinical and demographic metadata differed by source and by participant and was supplied without curation.

Each collaborating institution followed its own protocols to collect whole blood in K2EDTA tubes. For TCRbeta analysis, collaborator samples were shipped as frozen whole blood, as isolated PBMCs, or as DNA extracted from either sample type. TCRbeta CDR3 regions were amplified from genomic DNA using the immunoSEQ Assay, a bias-controlled multiplex PCR. Regarding the original processing steps: The number of nucleated cells in each sample was estimated from the amplification of reference gene primers within the assay. To quantify the absolute abundance of each unique TCRbeta CDR3 rearrangement, sequence reads were collapsed and filtered. For each sample, productive Simpson clonality was calculated as the square root of Simpson's diversity index across productive rearrangements. TCRdb carries this immuneACCESS record with in-frame sequences only. Its versions omit some clonotypes, under half of them owing to an unresolved V gene in the studies checked, with the rest unexplained. V, J and clone size are those of that table, while D and trimming were read from the DNA. The sample data list 50,000 to 85,000 clones, and around 80% of these were observed just once. Roughly a tenth of the sample rests with the top ten.

V loses 5 bases of germline sequence and J loses 2 bases, and the interval between the two ends is 9 bases. CDR1 and CDR2 were assigned from the germline V gene (reference sequence) as MNHEY and SMNVEV. From cysteine to phenylalanine, the CDR3 is 14 amino acids long. The only DNA kept is the CDR3, 42 bases in frame from the first base. This sequence uses TRBV27 and TRBJ1-4; the D gene assignment is ambiguous. What was sequenced was peripheral blood. The source of this sequence is a human donor in a cohort sampled during active COVID-19. The bases are TGTGCCAGCAGTCATAGGAGGACTAATGAAAAACTGTTTTTT. It specifies CASSHRRTNEKLFF.